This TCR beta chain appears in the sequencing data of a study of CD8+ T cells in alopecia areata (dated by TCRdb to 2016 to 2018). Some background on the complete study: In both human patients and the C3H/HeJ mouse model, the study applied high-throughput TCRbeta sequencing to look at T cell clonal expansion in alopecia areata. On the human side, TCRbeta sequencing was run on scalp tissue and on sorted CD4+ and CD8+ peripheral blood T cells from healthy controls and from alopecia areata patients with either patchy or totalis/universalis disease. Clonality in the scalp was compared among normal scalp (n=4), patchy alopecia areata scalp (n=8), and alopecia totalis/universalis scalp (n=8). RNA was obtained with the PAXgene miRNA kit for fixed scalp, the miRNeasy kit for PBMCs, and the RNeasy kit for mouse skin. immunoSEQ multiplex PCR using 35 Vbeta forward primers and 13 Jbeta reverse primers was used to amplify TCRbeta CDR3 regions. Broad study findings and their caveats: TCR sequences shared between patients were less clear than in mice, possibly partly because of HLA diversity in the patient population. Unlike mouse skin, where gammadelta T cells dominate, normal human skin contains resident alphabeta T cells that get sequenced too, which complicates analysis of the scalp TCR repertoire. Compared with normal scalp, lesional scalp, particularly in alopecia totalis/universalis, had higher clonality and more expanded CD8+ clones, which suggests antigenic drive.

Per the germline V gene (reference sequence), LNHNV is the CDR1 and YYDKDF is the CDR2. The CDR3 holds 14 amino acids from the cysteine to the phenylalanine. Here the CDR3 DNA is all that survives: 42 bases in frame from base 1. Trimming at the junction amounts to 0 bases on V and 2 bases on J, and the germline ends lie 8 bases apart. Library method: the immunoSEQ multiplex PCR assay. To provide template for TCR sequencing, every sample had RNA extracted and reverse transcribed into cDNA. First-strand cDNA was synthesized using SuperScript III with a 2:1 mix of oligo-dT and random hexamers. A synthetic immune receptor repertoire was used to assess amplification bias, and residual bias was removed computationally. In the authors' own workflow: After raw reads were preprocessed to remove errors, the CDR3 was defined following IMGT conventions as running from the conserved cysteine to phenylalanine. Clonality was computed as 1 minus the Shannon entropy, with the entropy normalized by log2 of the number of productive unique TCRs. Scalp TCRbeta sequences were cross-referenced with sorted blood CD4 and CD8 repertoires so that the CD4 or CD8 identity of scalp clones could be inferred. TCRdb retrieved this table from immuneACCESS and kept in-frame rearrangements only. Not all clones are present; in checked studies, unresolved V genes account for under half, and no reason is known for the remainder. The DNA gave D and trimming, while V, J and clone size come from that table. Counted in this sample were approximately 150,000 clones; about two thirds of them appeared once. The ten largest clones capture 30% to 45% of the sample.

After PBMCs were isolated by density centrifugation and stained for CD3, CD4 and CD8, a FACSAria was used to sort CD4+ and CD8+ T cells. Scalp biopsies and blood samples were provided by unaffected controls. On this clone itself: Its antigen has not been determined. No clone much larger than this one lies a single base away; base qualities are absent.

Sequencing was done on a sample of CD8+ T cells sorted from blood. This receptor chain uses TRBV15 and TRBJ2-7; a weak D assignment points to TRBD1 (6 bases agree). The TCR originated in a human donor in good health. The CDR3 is CATSRDRQAYEQYF. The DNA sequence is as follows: TGTGCCACCAGCAGAGATCGACAGGCCTACGAGCAGTACTTC.